Shown below are 8 T cell receptor beta chains from a single sample sequenced in a study of immune heterogeneity within non-small cell lung tumors. Genomic DNA extracted from bulk tumor tissue served as template. A total of roughly 620 ng was used per sample. Several biopsies per primary tumor were taken during surgery, spaced as far apart as possible. With untreated, newly diagnosed non-small cell lung cancer, the patients went on to undergo curative surgery. Multiplex PCR (32 V and 13 J primers) was used to amplify the TCR beta CDR3. Each CDR3 protein is one row after TCRdb ran MiXCR on the multiplex PCR reads. The sample lists roughly 15,000 distinct CDR3 sequences; about 30% were seen once. Sequencing input: lung tumor tissue. These TCRs come from a man aged 40-50 years with non-small cell lung cancer.

This clonotype has ten or more counts. This rearrangement joins TRBV4-2 to TRBJ1-1, with TRBD1 matching 10 bases. This CDR3 is 16 amino acids long. Trimming cost V 4 bases and J 0 bases; bases outside gene matches: 5. Germline values: CDR1 LGHNA, CDR2 YNFKEQ. The CDR3 loop reads CASSLLTGGMNTEAFF. In DNA form, the CDR3 reads TGTGCCAGCAGCCTATTGACAGGGGGCATGAACACTGAAGCTTTCTTT.

This clonotype was detected only a few times. The CDR3 bases are TGTGCCAGCACGAGATCGGGACTACTCGGCGACACTGAAGCTTTCTTT. Its translation: CASTRSGLLGDTEAFF. The chain has TRBV5-6 and TRBJ1-1; D is perhaps TRBD1 (5 bases). V was trimmed by 6 bases and J by 3 bases, leaving 21 bases between them. This CDR3 has 16 amino acids. Germline CDR1 SGHDT, CDR2 YYEEEE.

As to this clonotype: This may be a read error: a much more frequent sequence differs by one nucleotide. The rearrangement joins TRBV6-5 to TRBJ1-5, with D maybe TRBD1 (5 bases). V lost 2 bases, J lost 4 bases, and 9 bases lay in between. The length of the CDR3 is 14 residues. Germline CDR1 MNHEY, CDR2 SVGAGI. The CDR3 nucleotides are TGTGCCAGCAGTTACGTCAGGGCGAATCAGCCCCAGCATTTT. Translation gives CASSYVRANQPQHF.

The table lists this clonotype with a few counts. J is TRBJ2-5 and V is TRBV6-1; TRBD1 agrees at 9 bases. Losses at the gene ends were 7 bases for V and 5 bases for J; bases not matched to a gene: 17. The CDR3 consists of 17 residues. Germline CDR1 is MNHNS and CDR2 is SASEGT. The CDR3 coding sequence is TGTGCCAGCACCCCTGGGGACAGGGCACAGCCGGGGGAGACCCAGTACTTC. It is translated as CASTPGDRAQPGETQYF.

This clonotype was detected many times. The rearrangement joins TRBV6-1 to TRBJ1-3; weak D call: TRBD1 (6 bases). With 6 bases removed from V and 0 bases from J, the gap between germline ends came to 6 bases. The CDR3 is 13 residues long. Germline CDR1 and CDR2: MNHNS and SASEGT. CDR3 nucleotides: TGTGCCAGCAGAGGGGGCTCTGGAAACACCATATATTTT. This encodes CASRGGSGNTIYF.

This clonotype came up many times. The genes are TRBV12-3 or TRBV12-4 and TRBJ1-1; 12 nucleotides match TRBD1. With 5 bases clipped from V and 2 bases from J, the junction kept 3 bases outside the gene matches. The CDR3 runs 15 residues. The CDR3 loop reads CASSGTGGRNTEAFF. The CDR3 DNA reads as TGTGCCAGCAGTGGGACAGGGGGCCGAAACACTGAAGCTTTCTTT.

This clonotype is a singleton in its sample. This chain links TRBV5-1 with TRBJ1-1; 8 bases are a match to TRBD1. This CDR3 region has 14 residues. With V trimmed by 0 bases and J by 5 bases, 3 bases remained unmatched. Germline V gene lookup returns CDR1 SGHRS and CDR2 YFSETQ. CDR3 in DNA: TGCGCCAGCAGCTTGGTAGACAGGGGAACTGAAGCTTTCTTT. This codes for CASSLVDRGTEAFF.

In its sample, this clonotype is medium-sized. V and J are TRBV27 and TRBJ2-3, with 8 nucleotides matching TRBD2. V dropped 8 bases and J dropped 2; count of bases not matched to a gene: 6. Germline V gene data show CDR1 as MNHEY and CDR2 as SMNVEV (reference sequence). CDR3 length: 14 amino acids. The chain's CDR3 is CASSGGRNTDTQYF. CDR3 DNA sequence: TGTGCCAGCTCTGGCGGGAGGAACACAGATACGCAGTATTTT.